These 14 T cell receptor beta chains originate from one sample sequenced in a study of blood T cell repertoires in COVID-19. Using immunoSEQ multiplex PCR, the repertoire was profiled, and TCRdb retains in-frame clones only, with some absent. The data contain about 98,000 clones, 86% of them singletons. Sequences were obtained from peripheral blood. These receptors were obtained from a man aged 45-60 years with acute or convalescent COVID-19.

The chain employs TRBV5-1 and TRBJ2-3; the match to TRBD2 covers 8 bases. This CDR3 spans 14 amino acids. The V gene's germline CDR1 is SGHRS and CDR2 YFSETQ. After removal of 4 bases from V and 1 base from J, the junction contained 2 bases not matched to a gene. For the CDR3, the DNA is TGCGCCAGCAGCGCAGCGGGGGGCACAGATACGCAGTATTTT. Residues: CASSAAGGTDTQYF.

V gene TRBV6-5 combines with J gene TRBJ2-2, with D perhaps TRBD1 (6 bases). Trimming removed 4 bases from V and 7 bases from J, with 16 bases in between. The CDR3 has 15 amino acids. Germline V lookup: CDR1 MNHEY, CDR2 SVGAGI. The CDR3 reads CASSFLRTVSGELFF. The CDR3, as DNA: TGTGCCAGCAGTTTCCTGCGGACAGTCAGCGGGGAGCTGTTTTTT.

This clone was counted only a few times. The V call is TRBV14, the J call TRBJ2-7, with 10 bases aligning to TRBD2. The CDR3 has 15 amino acids. J gave up 2 bases and V 1 base, and 2 bases lay outside the gene matches. Germline-derived CDR1 and CDR2 are SGHDN and FVKESK. The CDR3 spells CASSQGLAGPYEQYF. For the CDR3, the DNA is TGTGCCAGCAGCCAAGGACTAGCGGGCCCCTACGAGCAGTACTTC.

This clone was observed once. The V and J genes are TRBV9 and TRBJ2-7, with 9 bases lining up with TRBD1. In germline, CDR1 is SGDLS, CDR2 YYNGEE. Trimming took 2 bases from V and 5 from J; bases not matched to a gene: 8. The CDR3 is made up of 15 amino acids. The CDR3 bases are TGTGCCAGCAGCGTCTCCGTCGGACAGGGGAACGAGCAGTACTTC. This translates into CASSVSVGQGNEQYF.

The chain carries TRBV9 and TRBJ1-6; 7 nucleotides agree with TRBD1. Germline V gene data show CDR1 as SGDLS and CDR2 as YYNGEE. J was trimmed by 9 bases and V by 3 bases; bases with no gene match: 3. This CDR3 is 13 amino acids long. Written as DNA, the CDR3 is TGTGCCAGCAGCGGCGGACAGGTTTCACCCCTCCACTTT. It yields the protein CASSGGQVSPLHF.

The V gene is TRBV5-4, the J gene TRBJ1-1; possible D gene TRBD1, 5 bases. The CDR3 sequence is 15 residues long. Germline V CDR1 and CDR2: SGHNT, YYREEE (reference sequence). The V and J ends lost 0 bases and 0 bases respectively, with 9 bases between them. The CDR3, as DNA: TGTGCCAGCAGCTTGGGGGCAGGGCTGAACACTGAAGCTTTCTTT. It is translated as CASSLGAGLNTEAFF.

The genes are TRBV2 and TRBJ1-6; 7 bases are shared with TRBD1. This CDR3 contains 15 residues. Germline CDR1 and CDR2: SNHLY and FYNNEI. V shed 6 bases and J 3 bases; nucleotides not matched to a gene: 5. The CDR3 bases are TGTGCCAGCAGGATACGGGACAGCTATAATTCACCCCTCCACTTT. Its translation: CASRIRDSYNSPLHF.

The chain uses TRBV24-1 and TRBJ2-1, with 9 bases fitting TRBD2. The V and J ends lost 5 bases and 8 bases, in that order; junction bases with no gene match: 0. The CDR3 consists of 12 residues. Germline CDR1 is KGHDR and CDR2 is SFDVKD. CDR3 nucleotides: TGTGCCACCAGTGGCGGGGGGGATGAGCAGTTCTTC. Residues: CATSGGGDEQFF.

The rearrangement links TRBV7-8 to TRBJ1-5; D may be TRBD1 (5 bases). The CDR3 covers 15 residues. Trimming removed 0 bases from V and 7 bases from J, with 13 bases in between. Germline CDR1 reads SGHVS; CDR2 reads FQNEAQ. The CDR3 region is CASSLARTGYQPQHF. The CDR3 DNA reads TGTGCCAGCAGCTTAGCGAGAACAGGTTACCAGCCCCAGCATTTT.

The rearrangement uses TRBV20-1 and TRBJ2-1, with D perhaps matching TRBD2 (6 bases). V was pared by 3 bases and J by 4 bases, with 16 bases between. Germline CDR1 DFQATT, CDR2 SNEGSKA (reference sequence). The CDR3 is 15 amino acids. CDR3 bases: TGCAGTGCTAGTCGCGGGACTTCTTATTACAATGAGCAGTTCTTC. Amino acids: CSASRGTSYYNEQFF.

This clone was seen a single time. V gene TRBV18 combines with J gene TRBJ1-4, with a possible D match to TRBD1 (5 bases). Germline V gives CDR1 KGHSH, CDR2 LQKENI. The V end was cut by 2 bases, the J end by 7 bases, with 14 bases between. The CDR3 spans 15 residues. The CDR3 loop reads CASSPGRASGEKLFF. The DNA for the CDR3 is TGTGCCAGCTCACCAGGCAGGGCTTCGGGTGAAAAACTGTTTTTT. Full variable domain (remainder filled in from reference TRBV18 and TRBJ1-4): NAGVMQNPRHLVRRRGQEARLRCSPMKGHSHVYWYRQLPEEGLKFMVYLQKENIIDESGMPKERFSAEFPKEGPSILRIQQVVRGDSAAYFCASSPGRASGEKLFFGSGTQLSVL.

The V call is TRBV6-6, the J call TRBJ2-2; TRBD1 aligns across 10 bases. Germline V gene lookup returns CDR1 MNHNY and CDR2 SVGAGI (reference sequence). The CDR3 sequence is 15 residues long. V gave up 6 bases and J gave up 6 bases; unmatched junction bases: 7. CDR3 residues: CASSLADRGAGELFF. The CDR3 nucleotides are TGTGCCAGCAGCCTAGCGGACAGGGGGGCCGGGGAGCTGTTTTTT.

CDR3 coding DNA: TGTGCCAGCTCACTGGACAGGAACGGACCGGGCGAGCAGTACTTC. It codes for CASSLDRNGPGEQYF. V gene TRBV18 combines with J gene TRBJ2-7; the match to TRBD1 covers 7 bases. Per germline, CDR1 KGHSH and CDR2 LQKENI. After removal of 4 bases from V and 6 bases from J, the junction contained 12 bases not matched to a gene. The CDR3 loop spans 15 amino acids.

The table lists this clone with a few counts. V gene TRBV5-1 combines with J gene TRBJ2-1; 10 bases line up with TRBD2. This CDR3 region has 15 residues. Losses at the gene ends were 5 bases for V and 12 bases for J; bases not matched to a gene: 14. Germline lookup yields CDR1 SGHRS and CDR2 YFSETQ. The CDR3 bases are TGCGCCAGCAGGGAGGGGAATCTAGCGGGAGAACGGCAGTTCTTC. This gives the protein CASREGNLAGERQFF.